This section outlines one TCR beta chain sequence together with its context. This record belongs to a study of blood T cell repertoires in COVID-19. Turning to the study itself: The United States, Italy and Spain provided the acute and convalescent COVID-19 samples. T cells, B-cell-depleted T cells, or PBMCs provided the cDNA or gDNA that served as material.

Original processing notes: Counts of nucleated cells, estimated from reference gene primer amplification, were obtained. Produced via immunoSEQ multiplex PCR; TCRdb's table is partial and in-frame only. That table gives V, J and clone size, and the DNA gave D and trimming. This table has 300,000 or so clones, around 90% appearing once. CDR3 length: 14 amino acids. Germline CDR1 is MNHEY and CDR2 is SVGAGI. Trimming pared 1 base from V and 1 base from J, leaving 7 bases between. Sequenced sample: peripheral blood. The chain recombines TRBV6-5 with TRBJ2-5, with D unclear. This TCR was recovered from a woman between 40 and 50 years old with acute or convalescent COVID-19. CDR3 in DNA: TGTGCCAGCAGTTACTTGAACAGCCAAGAGACCCAGTACTTC. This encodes CASSYLNSQETQYF.